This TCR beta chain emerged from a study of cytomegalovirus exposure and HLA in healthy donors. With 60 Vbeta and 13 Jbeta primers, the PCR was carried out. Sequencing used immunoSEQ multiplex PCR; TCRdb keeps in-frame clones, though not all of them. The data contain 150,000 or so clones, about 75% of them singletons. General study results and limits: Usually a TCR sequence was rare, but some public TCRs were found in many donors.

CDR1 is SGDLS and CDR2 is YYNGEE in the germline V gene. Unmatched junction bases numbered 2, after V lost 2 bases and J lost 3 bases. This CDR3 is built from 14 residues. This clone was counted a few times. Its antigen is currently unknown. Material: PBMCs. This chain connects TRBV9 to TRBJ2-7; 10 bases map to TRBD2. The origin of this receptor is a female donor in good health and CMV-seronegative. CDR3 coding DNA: TGTGCCAGCAGCGTTAGCGGGGGGCGCTACGAGCAGTACTTC. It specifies CASSVSGGRYEQYF.